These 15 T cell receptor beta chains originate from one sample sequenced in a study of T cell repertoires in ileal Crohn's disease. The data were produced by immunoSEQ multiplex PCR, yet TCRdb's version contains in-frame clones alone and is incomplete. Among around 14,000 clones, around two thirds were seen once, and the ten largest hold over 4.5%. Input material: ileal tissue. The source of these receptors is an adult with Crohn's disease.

Written as DNA, the CDR3 is TGTGCCAGCAGCGTAGCGGGGGGGCCGCTTAGCGAGCAGTACTTC. Its translation: CASSVAGGPLSEQYF. The chain carries TRBV6-5 and TRBJ2-7; 11 positions agree with TRBD2. The CDR3 contains 15 residues. Germline CDR1 and CDR2: MNHEY and SVGAGI. V was pared by 6 bases and J by 6 bases, with 10 bases of the junction left unmatched.

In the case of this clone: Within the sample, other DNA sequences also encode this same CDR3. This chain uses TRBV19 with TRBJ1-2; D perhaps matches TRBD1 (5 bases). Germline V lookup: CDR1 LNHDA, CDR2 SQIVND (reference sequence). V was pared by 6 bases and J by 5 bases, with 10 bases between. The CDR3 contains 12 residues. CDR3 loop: CASSTREYGYTF. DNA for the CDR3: TGTGCCAGTAGCACCAGGGAATATGGCTACACCTTC.

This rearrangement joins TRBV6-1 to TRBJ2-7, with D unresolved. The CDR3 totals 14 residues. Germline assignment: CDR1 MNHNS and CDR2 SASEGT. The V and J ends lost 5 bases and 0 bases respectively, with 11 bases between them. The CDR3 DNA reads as TGTGCCAGCAGTTTCCGGTCGGTCTCCTACGAGCAGTACTTC. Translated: CASSFRSVSYEQYF.

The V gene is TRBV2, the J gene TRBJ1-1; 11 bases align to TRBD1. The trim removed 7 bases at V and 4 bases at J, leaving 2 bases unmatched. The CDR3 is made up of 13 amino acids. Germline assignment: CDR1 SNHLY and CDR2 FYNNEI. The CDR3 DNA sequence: TGTGCCAGCAAGGGACAGGGGGGCACTGAAGCTTTCTTT. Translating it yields CASKGQGGTEAFF.

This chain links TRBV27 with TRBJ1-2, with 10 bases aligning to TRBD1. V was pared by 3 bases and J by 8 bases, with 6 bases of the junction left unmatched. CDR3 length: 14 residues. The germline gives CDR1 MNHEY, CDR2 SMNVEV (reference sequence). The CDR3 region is CASSFGQGDRGYTF. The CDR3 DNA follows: TGTGCCAGCAGTTTCGGACAGGGGGATCGAGGCTACACCTTC.

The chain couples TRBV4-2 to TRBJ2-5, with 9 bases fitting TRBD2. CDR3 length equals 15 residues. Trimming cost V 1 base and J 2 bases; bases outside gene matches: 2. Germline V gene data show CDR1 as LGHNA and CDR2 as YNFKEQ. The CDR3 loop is CASSQAAGGQETQYF. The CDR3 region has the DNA TGTGCCAGCAGCCAAGCTGCGGGGGGGCAAGAGACCCAGTACTTC.

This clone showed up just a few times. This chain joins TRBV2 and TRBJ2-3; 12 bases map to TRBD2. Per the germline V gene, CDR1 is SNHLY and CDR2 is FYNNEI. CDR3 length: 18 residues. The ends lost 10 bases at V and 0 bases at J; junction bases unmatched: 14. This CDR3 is CATRDALAGGPSTDTQYF. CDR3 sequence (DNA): TGTGCCACCAGGGACGCACTAGCGGGGGGCCCTAGCACAGATACGCAGTATTTT. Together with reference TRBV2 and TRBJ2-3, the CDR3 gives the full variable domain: EPEVTQTPSHQVTQMGQEVILRCVPISNHLYFYWYRQILGQKVEFLVSFYNNEISEKSEIFDDQFSVERPDGSNFTLKIRSTKLEDSAMYFCATRDALAGGPSTDTQYFGPGTRLTVL.

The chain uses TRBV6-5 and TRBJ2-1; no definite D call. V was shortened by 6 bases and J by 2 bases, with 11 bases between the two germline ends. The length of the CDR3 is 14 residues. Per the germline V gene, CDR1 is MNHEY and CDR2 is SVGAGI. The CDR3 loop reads CASSRAMPYNEQFF. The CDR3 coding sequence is TGTGCCAGCAGCCGTGCTATGCCCTACAATGAGCAGTTCTTC.

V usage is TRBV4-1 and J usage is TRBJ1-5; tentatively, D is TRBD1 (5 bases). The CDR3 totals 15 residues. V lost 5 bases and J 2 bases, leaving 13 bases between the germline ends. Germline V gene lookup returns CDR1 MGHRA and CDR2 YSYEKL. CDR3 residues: CASSKTEVGNQPQHF. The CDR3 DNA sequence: TGCGCCAGCAGCAAGACAGAAGTGGGCAATCAGCCCCAGCATTTT.

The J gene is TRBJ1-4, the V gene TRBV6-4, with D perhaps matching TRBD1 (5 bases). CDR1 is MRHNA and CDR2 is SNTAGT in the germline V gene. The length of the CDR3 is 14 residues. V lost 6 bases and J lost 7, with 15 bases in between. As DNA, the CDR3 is TGTGCCAGCAGGAACCCCGGGGGGGGTGAAAAACTGTTTTTT. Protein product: CASRNPGGGEKLFF.

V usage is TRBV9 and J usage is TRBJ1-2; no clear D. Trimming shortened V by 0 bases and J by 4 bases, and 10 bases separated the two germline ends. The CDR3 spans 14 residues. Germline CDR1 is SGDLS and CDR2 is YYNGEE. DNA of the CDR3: TGTGCCAGCAGCGTAGGAGCAGGACCCTATGGCTACACCTTC. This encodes CASSVGAGPYGYTF.

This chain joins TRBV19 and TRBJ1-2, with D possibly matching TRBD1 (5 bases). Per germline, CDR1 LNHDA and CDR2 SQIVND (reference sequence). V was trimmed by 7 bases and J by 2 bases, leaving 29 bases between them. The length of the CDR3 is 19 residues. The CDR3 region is CASMASDRSPVGANYGYTF. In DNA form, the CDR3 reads TGTGCCAGTATGGCCTCTGATAGGTCCCCCGTCGGGGCAAACTATGGCTACACCTTC.

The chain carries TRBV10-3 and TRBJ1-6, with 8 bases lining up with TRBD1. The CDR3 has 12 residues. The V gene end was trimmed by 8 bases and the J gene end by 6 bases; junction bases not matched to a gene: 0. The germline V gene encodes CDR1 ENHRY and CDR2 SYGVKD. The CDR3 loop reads CAIGTGNSPLHF. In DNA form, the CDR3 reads TGTGCCATCGGGACAGGTAATTCACCCCTCCACTTT.

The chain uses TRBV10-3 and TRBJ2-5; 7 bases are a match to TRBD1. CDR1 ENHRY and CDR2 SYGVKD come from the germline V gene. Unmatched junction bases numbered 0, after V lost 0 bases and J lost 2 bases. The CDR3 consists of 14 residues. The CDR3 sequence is CAISESTGQETQYF. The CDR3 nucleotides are TGTGCCATCAGTGAGTCGACAGGGCAAGAGACCCAGTACTTC.

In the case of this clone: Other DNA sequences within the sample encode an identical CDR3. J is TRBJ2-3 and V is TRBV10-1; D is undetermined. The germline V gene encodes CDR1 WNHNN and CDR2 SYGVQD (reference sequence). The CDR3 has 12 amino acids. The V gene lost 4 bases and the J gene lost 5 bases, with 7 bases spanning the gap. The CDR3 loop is CASSASLDTQYF. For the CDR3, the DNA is TGCGCCAGCAGTGCCAGTCTAGATACGCAGTATTTT.